This T cell receptor (beta chain) was identified in a study of OX40 agonist ivuxolimab in advanced cancers. As for the study more broadly: The costimulatory receptor OX40 (CD134) was targeted by ivuxolimab, a fully human IgG2 agonistic monoclonal antibody. The point of sequencing TCRbeta in the periphery was to test whether ivuxolimab changed TCR sequence diversity and drove clonal T-cell expansion. Of the 50 or so patients in dose escalation, 19 had hepatocellular carcinoma, about 15 had melanoma, 9 had renal cell carcinoma and 9 had head and neck cancer. Patients were allowed to have had prior anti-PD-1, anti-PD-L1 or anti-CTLA-4 therapy, and 30% to 50% of the dose-escalation patients had previously received checkpoint inhibitors. Intravenous ivuxolimab was administered to patients every 2 weeks at six dose levels: 0.01, 0.1, 0.3, 1.5, 3 and 10 mg/kg. The monotherapy dose-escalation portion (N of about 50 patients) of the phase I ivuxolimab trial is reported in the paper. The dose-escalation cohort was 82.7% male with a mean age of about 60 years, ranging from roughly 20 to 80. Partial responses occurred in three dose-escalation patients, of whom one had hepatocellular carcinoma and two had cutaneous melanoma.

Patients with autoimmune disease history or receiving systemic immunosuppression were excluded from the trial. In every dose cohort, peripheral blood was drawn for TCR sequencing at baseline, cycle 4 day 1, and cycle 7 day 1. Samples were obtained from an open-label, multicenter, first-in-human phase I dose-escalation trial of ivuxolimab. Adults with locally advanced or metastatic melanoma, renal cell, hepatocellular, or head and neck squamous cell carcinoma were enrolled in the trial. CD4+ and CD8+ T cells were sorted separately from peripheral blood before TCR sequencing. Taken from the germline V gene, the CDR1 and CDR2 loops are SGHAT and FQNNGV. The CDR3 holds 13 amino acids from the cysteine to the phenylalanine. Left in the record is the CDR3 DNA by itself, 39 bases read in frame from the first base. The germline V end is reduced by 7 bases and the J end by 2 bases; junction bases left unmatched: 5.

A remark on this clone: There is no known antigen for this receptor. No much larger clonotype is one base removed from it; base qualities were not supplied.

Overall study results and their limits: Low levels of normalized T-cell clonal expansion were also shown by some nonresponding patients. At doses from 0.1 to 3.0 mg/kg, clonal expansion was seen in both CD4+ and CD8+ blood T cells between baseline and week 6. On average, CD8+ T cells showed more expanded clones than CD4+ T cells after ivuxolimab. Which antigens the clonally expanded peripheral T cells were specific for was not determined. In the 0.1-3.0 mg/kg groups, partial responders were among the patients with the lowest normalized peripheral clonal expansion, particularly in CD8+ T cells.

Genomic DNA was isolated from the sorted cells so that the TCRbeta CDR3 region could be sequenced. The immunoSEQ Assay was used to sequence the TCRbeta CDR3 regions. The table comes from immuneACCESS by way of TCRdb, which keeps in-frame sequences with V and J called. Part of the clones is missing from these tables; in studies checked, under half for an unresolved V gene and the rest for unknown reasons. The table for this sample lists about 12,000 clones; about 81% of them were counted only once. Of the sample, around 15% is held by the ten largest clones. The specimen was CD4+ or CD8+ T cells sorted from blood, collected in a trial of the OX40 agonist ivuxolimab. Recombination connected TRBV11-2 to TRBJ2-7, and TRBD1 matches 7 of the central bases. The receptor comes from an adult with an advanced solid tumor such as melanoma, head and neck, liver or kidney cancer. The CDR3 has the sequence CASTPGQPYEQYF. The nucleotide sequence reads TGTGCCAGCACCCCGGGACAGCCCTACGAGCAGTACTTC.